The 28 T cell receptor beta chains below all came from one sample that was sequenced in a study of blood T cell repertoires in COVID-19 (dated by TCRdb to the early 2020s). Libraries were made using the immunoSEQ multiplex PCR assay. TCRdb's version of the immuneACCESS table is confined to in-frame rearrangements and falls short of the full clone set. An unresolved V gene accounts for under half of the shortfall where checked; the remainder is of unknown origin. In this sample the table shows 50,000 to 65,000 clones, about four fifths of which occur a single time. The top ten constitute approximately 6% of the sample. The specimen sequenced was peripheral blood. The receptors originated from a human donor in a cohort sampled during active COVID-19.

The CDR3 loop is CASSWTSGSGNEQFF. The CDR3 DNA sequence: TGTGCCAGCAGTTGGACTAGCGGGAGCGGGAATGAGCAGTTCTTC. J is TRBJ2-1 and V is TRBV2; TRBD2 aligns across 13 bases. CDR3 length: 15 residues. V lost 5 bases, J lost 7 bases, and 5 bases stayed unmatched. Germline CDR1 and CDR2: SNHLY and FYNNEI. The full variable domain, in which reference TRBV2 and TRBJ2-1 provide the parts outside the CDR3, is EPEVTQTPSHQVTQMGQEVILRCVPISNHLYFYWYRQILGQKVEFLVSFYNNEISEKSEIFDDQFSVERPDGSNFTLKIRSTKLEDSAMYFCASSWTSGSGNEQFFGPGTRLTVL.

CDR3 region: CASSSGLALAKNIQYF. For the CDR3, the DNA is TGTGCCAGCAGTTCTGGACTAGCCTTAGCCAAAAACATTCAGTACTTC. The rearrangement uses TRBV6-2 or TRBV6-3 and TRBJ2-4; 8 bases map to TRBD2. The germline V gene has CDR1 MNHEY and CDR2 SVGEGT. V was pared by 4 bases and J by 0 bases, with 5 bases of the junction left unmatched. CDR3 length: 16 amino acids.

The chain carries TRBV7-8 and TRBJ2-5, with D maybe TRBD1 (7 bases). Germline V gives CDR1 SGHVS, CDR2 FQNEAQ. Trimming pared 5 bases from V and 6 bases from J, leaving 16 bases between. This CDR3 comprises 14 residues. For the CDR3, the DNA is TGTGCCAGCAGCCATTCAGGGGGGCCGAAGACCCAGTACTTC. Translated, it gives CASSHSGGPKTQYF.

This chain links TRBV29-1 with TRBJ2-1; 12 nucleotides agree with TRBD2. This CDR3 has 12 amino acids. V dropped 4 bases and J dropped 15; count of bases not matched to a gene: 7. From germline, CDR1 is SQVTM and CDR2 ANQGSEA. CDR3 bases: TGCAGCGTTGGGACTAGCGGGATTCCGCCGTTCTTC. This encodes CSVGTSGIPPFF.

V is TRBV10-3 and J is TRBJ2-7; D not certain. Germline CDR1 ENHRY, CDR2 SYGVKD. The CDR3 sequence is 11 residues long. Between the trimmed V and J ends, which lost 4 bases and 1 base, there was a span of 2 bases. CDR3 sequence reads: CAISASYEQYF. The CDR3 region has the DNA TGTGCCATCAGTGCGTCCTACGAGCAGTACTTC.

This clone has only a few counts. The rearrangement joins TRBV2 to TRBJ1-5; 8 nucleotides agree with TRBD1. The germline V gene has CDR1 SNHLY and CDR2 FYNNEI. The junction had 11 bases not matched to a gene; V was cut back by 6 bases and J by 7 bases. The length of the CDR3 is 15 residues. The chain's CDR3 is CASSERTGWGQPQHF. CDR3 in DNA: TGTGCCAGCAGCGAACGGACAGGGTGGGGACAGCCCCAGCATTTT.

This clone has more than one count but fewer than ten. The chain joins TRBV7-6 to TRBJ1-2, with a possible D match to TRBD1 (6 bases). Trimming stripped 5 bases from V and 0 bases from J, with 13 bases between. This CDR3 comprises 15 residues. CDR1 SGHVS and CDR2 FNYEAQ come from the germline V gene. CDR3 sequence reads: CASSPGQRTNYGYTF. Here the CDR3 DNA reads TGTGCCAGCAGCCCAGGACAGCGAACTAACTATGGCTACACCTTC.

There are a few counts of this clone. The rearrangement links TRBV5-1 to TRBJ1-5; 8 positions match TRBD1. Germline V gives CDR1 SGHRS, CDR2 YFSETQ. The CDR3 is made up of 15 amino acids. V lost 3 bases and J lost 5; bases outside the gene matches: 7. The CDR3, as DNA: TGCGCCAGCAGCTACCAGGGGGCGCGGGATCAGCCCCAGCATTTT. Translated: CASSYQGARDQPQHF.

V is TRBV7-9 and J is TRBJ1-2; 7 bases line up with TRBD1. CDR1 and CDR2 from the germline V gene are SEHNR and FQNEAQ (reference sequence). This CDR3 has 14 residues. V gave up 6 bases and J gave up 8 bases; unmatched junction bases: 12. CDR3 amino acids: CASRRGTETGGYTF. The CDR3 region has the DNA TGTGCCAGCAGACGCGGGACAGAAACGGGAGGCTACACCTTC.

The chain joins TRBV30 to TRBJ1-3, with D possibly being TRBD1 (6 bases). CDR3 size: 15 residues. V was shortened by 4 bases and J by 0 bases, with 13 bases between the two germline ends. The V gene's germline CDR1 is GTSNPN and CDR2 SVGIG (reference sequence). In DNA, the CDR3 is TGTGCCTGGAATGGACAGCAAAGCTCTGGAAACACCATATATTTT. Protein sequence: CAWNGQQSSGNTIYF.

The CDR3 DNA reads TGTGCCAGCAGCTTGGAGAGCATCGAGCAGTTCTTC. Translating it yields CASSLESIEQFF. The chain carries TRBV5-5 and TRBJ2-1; no firm D call. Trimming cost V 0 bases and J 10 bases, with 8 bases left between them. Germline CDR1 SGHKS, CDR2 YYEKEE (reference sequence). This CDR3 region has 12 residues.

The CDR3 loop is CASSQDTLTRNTEAFF. The CDR3, as DNA: TGCGCCAGCAGCCAAGATACGCTAACTCGAAACACTGAAGCTTTCTTT. The chain uses TRBV4-1 and TRBJ1-1; D remains unclear. CDR3 size: 16 residues. V gave up 0 bases and J gave up 2 bases, with 13 bases separating them. Germline V lookup: CDR1 MGHRA, CDR2 YSYEKL.

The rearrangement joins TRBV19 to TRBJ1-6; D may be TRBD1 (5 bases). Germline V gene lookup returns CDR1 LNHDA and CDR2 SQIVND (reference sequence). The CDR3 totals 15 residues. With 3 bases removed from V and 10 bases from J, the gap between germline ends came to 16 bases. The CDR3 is CASSMGHQGISPLHF. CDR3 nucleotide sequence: TGTGCCAGTAGTATGGGTCACCAGGGAATCTCACCCCTCCACTTT.

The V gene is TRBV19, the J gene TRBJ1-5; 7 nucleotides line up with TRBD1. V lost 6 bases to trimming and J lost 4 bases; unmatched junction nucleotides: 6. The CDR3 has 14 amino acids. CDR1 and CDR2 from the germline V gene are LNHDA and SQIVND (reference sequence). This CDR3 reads CASRRQGGNQPQHF. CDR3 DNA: TGTGCCAGTAGGAGACAGGGCGGAAATCAGCCCCAGCATTTT. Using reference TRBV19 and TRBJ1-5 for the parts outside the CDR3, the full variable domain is DGGITQSPKYLFRKEGQNVTLSCEQNLNHDAMYWYRQDPGQGLRLIYYSQIVNDFQKGDIAEGYSVSREKKESFPLTVTSAQKNPTAFYLCASRRQGGNQPQHFGDGTRLSIL.

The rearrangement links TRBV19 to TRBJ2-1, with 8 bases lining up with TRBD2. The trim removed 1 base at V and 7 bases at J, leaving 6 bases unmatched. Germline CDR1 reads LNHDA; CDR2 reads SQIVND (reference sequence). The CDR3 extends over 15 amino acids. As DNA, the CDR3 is TGTGCCAGTAGTATAGGGTCTAGCGGGTTTAATGAGCAGTTCTTC. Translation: CASSIGSSGFNEQFF.

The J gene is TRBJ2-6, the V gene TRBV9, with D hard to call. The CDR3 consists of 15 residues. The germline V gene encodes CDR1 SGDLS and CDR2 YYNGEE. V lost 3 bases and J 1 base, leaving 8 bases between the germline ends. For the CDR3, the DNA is TGTGCCAGCAGCGCCTCCGGGTCTGGGGCCAACGTCCTGACTTTC. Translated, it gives CASSASGSGANVLTF. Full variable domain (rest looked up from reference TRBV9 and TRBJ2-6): DSGVTQTPKHLITATGQRVTLRCSPRSGDLSVYWYQQSLDQGLQFLIQYYNGEERAKGNILERFSAQQFPDLHSELNLSSLELGDSALYFCASSASGSGANVLTFGAGSRLTVL.

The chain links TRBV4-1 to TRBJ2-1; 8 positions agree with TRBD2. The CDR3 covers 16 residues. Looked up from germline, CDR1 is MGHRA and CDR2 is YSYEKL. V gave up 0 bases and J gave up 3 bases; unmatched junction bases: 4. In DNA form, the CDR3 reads TGCGCCAGCAGCCAAGAGGGCGGGAGGAACTACAATGAGCAGTTCTTC. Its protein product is CASSQEGGRNYNEQFF.

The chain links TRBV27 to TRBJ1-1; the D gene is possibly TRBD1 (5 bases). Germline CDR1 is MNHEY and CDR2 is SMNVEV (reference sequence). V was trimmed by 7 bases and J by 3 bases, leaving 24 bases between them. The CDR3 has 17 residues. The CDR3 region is CASTPTGGGSMDTEAFF. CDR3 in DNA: TGTGCCAGCACTCCCACTGGGGGGGGGAGTATGGACACTGAAGCTTTCTTT.

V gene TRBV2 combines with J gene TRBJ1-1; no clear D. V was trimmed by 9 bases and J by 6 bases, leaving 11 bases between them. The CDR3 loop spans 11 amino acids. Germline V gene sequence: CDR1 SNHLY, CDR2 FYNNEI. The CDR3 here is CASIIRAEAFF. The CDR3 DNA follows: TGTGCCAGTATAATTCGGGCTGAAGCTTTCTTT.

In DNA form, the CDR3 reads TGTGCCAGCAGTGAAAGGCGGGTTAGCTCTGGGGCCAACGTCCTGACTTTC. Translated: CASSERRVSSGANVLTF. J is TRBJ2-6 and V is TRBV6-1, with D possibly matching TRBD2 (5 bases). The CDR3 is made up of 17 amino acids. Germline-derived CDR1 and CDR2 are MNHNS and SASEGT. Trimming pared 2 bases from V and 0 bases from J, leaving 11 bases between.

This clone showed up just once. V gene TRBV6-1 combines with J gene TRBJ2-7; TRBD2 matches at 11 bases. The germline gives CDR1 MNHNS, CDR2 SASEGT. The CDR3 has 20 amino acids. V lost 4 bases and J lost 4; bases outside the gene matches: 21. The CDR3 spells CASSGYGLAGNSLLRYEQYF. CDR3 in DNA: TGTGCCAGCAGTGGGTACGGACTAGCGGGTAACTCTCTGCTCCGGTACGAGCAGTACTTC.

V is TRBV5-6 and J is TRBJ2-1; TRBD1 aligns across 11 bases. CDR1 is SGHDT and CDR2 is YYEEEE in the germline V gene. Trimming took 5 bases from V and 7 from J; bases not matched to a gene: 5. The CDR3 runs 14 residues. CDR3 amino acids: CASRYWDRGNEQFF. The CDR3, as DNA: TGTGCCAGCAGATATTGGGACAGGGGGAATGAGCAGTTCTTC.

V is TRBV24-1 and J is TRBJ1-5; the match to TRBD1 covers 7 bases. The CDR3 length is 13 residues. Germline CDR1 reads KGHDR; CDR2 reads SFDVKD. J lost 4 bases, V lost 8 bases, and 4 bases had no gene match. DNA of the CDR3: TGTGCCACCACACCGGGACAGAATCAGCCCCAGCATTTT. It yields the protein CATTPGQNQPQHF.

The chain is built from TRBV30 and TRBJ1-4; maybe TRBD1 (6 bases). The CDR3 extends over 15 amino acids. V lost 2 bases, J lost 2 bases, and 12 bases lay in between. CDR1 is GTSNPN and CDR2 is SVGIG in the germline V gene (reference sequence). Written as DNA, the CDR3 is TGTGCCTGGAGTCCCGGGACAAACACTAATGAAAAACTGTTTTTT. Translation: CAWSPGTNTNEKLFF.

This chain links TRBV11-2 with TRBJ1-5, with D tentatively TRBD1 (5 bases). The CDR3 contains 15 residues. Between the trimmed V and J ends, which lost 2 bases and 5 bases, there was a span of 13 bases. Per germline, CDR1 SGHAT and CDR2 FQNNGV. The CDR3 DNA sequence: TGTGCCAGCAGCTTATTCGCGGGGGAGGATCAGCCCCAGCATTTT. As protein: CASSLFAGEDQPQHF.

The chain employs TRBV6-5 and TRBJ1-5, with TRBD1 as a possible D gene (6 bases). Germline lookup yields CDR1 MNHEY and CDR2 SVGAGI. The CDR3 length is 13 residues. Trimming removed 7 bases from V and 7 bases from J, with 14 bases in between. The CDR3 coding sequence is TGTGCCAGCAAGGGACAACCAAGACAGCCCCAGCATTTT. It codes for CASKGQPRQPQHF.

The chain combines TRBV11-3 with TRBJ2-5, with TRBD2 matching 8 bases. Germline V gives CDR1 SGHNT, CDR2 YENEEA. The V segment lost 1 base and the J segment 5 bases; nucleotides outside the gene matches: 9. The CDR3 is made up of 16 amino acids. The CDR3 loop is CASSLGLQAGAETQYF. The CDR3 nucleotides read TGTGCCAGCAGCTTAGGCTTACAAGCGGGAGCGGAGACCCAGTACTTC.

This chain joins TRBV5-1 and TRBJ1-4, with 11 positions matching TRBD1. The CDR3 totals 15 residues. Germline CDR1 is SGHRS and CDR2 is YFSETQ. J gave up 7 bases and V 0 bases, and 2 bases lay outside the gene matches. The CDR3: CASSLEGTGGEKLFF. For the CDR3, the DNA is TGCGCCAGCAGCTTGGAAGGGACAGGGGGTGAAAAACTGTTTTTT.